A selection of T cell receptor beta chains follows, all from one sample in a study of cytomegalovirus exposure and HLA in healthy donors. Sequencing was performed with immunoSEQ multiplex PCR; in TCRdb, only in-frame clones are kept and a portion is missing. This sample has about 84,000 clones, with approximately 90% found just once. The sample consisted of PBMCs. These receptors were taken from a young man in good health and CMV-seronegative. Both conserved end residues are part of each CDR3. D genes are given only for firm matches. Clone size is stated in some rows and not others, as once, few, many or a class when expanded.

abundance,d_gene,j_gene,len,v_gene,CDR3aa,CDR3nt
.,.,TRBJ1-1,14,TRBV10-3,CAIHSGPGGTEAFF,TGTGCCATCCACTCGGGCCCGGGAGGTACTGAAGCTTTCTTT
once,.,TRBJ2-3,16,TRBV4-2,CASSQVGAPSTDTQYF,TGTGCCAGCAGCCAAGTTGGGGCGCCTAGCACAGATACGCAGTATTTT
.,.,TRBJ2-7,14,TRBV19,CASTPGAAGYEQYF,TGTGCCAGTACTCCTGGGGCTGCAGGCTACGAGCAGTACTTC
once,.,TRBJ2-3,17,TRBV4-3,CASSHSFAVFGTDTQYF,TGCGCCAGCAGCCACTCCTTCGCGGTTTTTGGCACAGATACGCAGTATTTT
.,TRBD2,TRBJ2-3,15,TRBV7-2,CASSRELAGRYTQYF,TGTGCCAGCAGCCGGGAACTAGCGGGAAGGTATACGCAGTATTTT
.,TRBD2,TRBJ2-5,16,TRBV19,CASSIGLAGPQETQYF,TGTGCCAGTAGTATTGGACTAGCGGGACCCCAAGAGACCCAGTACTTC
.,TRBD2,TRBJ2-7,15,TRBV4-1,CASSQDLRGASEQYF,TGCGCCAGCAGCCAAGATCTGCGGGGGGCGAGCGAGCAGTACTTC
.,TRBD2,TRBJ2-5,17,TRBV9,CASSVGLAGDPRETQYF,TGTGCCAGCAGCGTAGGACTAGCGGGAGACCCGCGGGAGACCCAGTACTTC
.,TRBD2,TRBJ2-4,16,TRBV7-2,CASSFQSGSTRGDRYF,TGTGCCAGCAGCTTTCAATCCGGGTCGACACGGGGGGATAGGTACTTC
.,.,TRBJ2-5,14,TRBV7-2,CASSLEWGPETQYF,TGTGCCAGCAGCTTAGAATGGGGGCCGGAGACCCAGTACTTC
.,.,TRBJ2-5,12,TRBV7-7,CASSPDGETQYF,TGTGCTAGCAGCCCCGACGGGGAGACCCAGTACTTC
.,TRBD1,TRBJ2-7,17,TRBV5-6,CASSLLGIQGVSYEQYF,TGTGCCAGCAGCTTGCTTGGAATACAGGGGGTCTCCTACGAGCAGTACTTC
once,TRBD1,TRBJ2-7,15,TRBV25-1,CASSESGQGLYEQYF,TGTGCCAGCAGTGAAAGTGGACAGGGGCTCTACGAGCAGTACTTC
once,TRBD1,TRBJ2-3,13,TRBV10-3,CAISQGAADTQYF,TGTGCCATCAGTCAGGGGGCTGCAGATACGCAGTATTTT
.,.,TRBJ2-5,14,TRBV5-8,CASSLDRVQETQYF,TGTGCCAGCAGCTTGGACAGGGTGCAAGAGACCCAGTACTTC
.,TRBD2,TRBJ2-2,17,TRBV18,CASSPRVAGANTGELFF,TGTGCCAGCTCACCACGGGTAGCGGGAGCCAACACCGGGGAGCTGTTTTTT
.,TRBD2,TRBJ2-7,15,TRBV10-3,CAIRSLAGGGDEQYF,TGTGCCATCAGATCACTAGCGGGAGGCGGGGACGAGCAGTACTTC
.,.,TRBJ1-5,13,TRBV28,CASSLFSGQPQHF,TGTGCCAGCAGTTTATTTTCCGGTCAGCCCCAGCATTTT
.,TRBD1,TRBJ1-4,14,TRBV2,CASMKAGGNEKLFF,TGTGCCAGCATGAAGGCAGGGGGGAATGAAAAACTGTTTTTT
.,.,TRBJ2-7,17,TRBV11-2,CASSRSAAGSSSYEQYF,TGTGCCAGCAGCAGAAGTGCGGCGGGATCGAGCTCCTACGAGCAGTACTTC
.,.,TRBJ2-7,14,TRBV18,CASSPRGSRDEQYF,TGTGCCAGCTCACCGCGAGGGAGTCGGGACGAGCAGTACTTC
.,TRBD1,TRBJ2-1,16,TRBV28,CASSYAGTGGNNEQFF,TGTGCCAGCAGTTACGCCGGGACAGGGGGTAACAATGAGCAGTTCTTC
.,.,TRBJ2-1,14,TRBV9,CASSVASGYNEQFF,TGTGCCAGCAGCGTAGCTTCGGGCTACAATGAGCAGTTCTTC
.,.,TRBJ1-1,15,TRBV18,CASSPQVQMYNEAFF,TGTGCCAGCTCCCCGCAGGTGCAAATGTATAATGAAGCTTTCTTT
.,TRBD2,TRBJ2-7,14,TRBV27,CASKDGRASYEQYF,TGTGCCAGCAAGGATGGGAGGGCGTCCTACGAGCAGTACTTC
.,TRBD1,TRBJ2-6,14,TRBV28,CAGSTGVGANVLTF,TGTGCCGGAAGTACAGGGGTTGGGGCCAACGTCCTGACTTTC
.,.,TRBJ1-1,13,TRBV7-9,CASFIGVNTEAFF,TGTGCCAGCTTCATAGGGGTGAACACTGAAGCTTTCTTT
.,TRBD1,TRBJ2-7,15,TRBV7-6,CASSLEGGPISEQYF,TGTGCCAGCAGCTTAGAAGGGGGCCCAATCTCCGAGCAGTACTTC
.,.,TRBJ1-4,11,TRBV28,CASGTGEKLFF,TGTGCCAGTGGGACTGGAGAAAAACTGTTTTTT